The 29 T cell receptor beta chains below all came from one sample that was sequenced in a study of T cell repertoires in cytomegalovirus infection. From the reads, TCRdb called clonotypes with MiXCR, one entry per CDR3 protein. The sample holds hundreds of thousands of distinct CDR3 sequences, about 33% seen once. No cognate antigen is known for these TCRs. The source material was cultured CD8+ T cells from PBMCs, sampled from culture after CMV antigen stimulation. These receptor sequences come from a human donor in good health (CMV status not recorded). Some clones in this sample may be carry-over from other donors' samples.

The chain couples TRBV7-6 to TRBJ2-1; no firm D call. Trimming pared 5 bases from V and 5 bases from J, leaving 22 bases between. Germline CDR1 reads SGHVS; CDR2 reads FNYEAQ. The CDR3 totals 17 residues. The CDR3 DNA sequence: TGTGCCAGCAGCGATCAAGAGACTTCCCTACTAAACAATGAGCAGTTCTTC. It translates to CASSDQETSLLNNEQFF.

The rearrangement uses TRBV20-1 and TRBJ1-5; the D is unclear. The germline CDR1 and CDR2 sequences are DFQATT and SNEGSKA (reference sequence). Trimming pared 1 base from V and 1 base from J, leaving 5 bases between. The CDR3 runs 13 residues. CDR3 in amino acids: CSARVESNQPQHF. The CDR3 DNA reads TGCAGTGCTAGAGTGGAGAGCAATCAGCCCCAGCATTTT.

The chain couples TRBV9 to TRBJ1-6; possible D gene TRBD1, 5 bases. The CDR3 contains 14 residues. Germline-derived CDR1 and CDR2 are SGDLS and YYNGEE. V lost 5 bases to trimming and J lost 7 bases, with 13 bases between them. CDR3 bases: TGTGCCAGCAGGTCCAGGCAGGGAAATTCACCCCTCCACTTT. It is translated as CASRSRQGNSPLHF.

This clonotype was seen at least ten times. The rearrangement links TRBV7-6 to TRBJ2-1, with D possibly being TRBD1 (6 bases). Germline V gives CDR1 SGHVS, CDR2 FNYEAQ. This CDR3 spans 16 amino acids. The V gene lost 2 bases and the J gene lost 0 bases, with 11 bases spanning the gap. The CDR3 sequence: CASSLRTGSSYNEQFF. The CDR3 region has the DNA TGTGCCAGCAGCTTAAGAACAGGGAGCTCCTACAATGAGCAGTTCTTC.

The chain uses TRBV11-3 and TRBJ1-1, with a tentative D call TRBD1 (5 bases). The CDR3 length is 15 residues. With 3 bases removed from V and 4 bases from J, the gap between germline ends came to 15 bases. The germline V gene encodes CDR1 SGHNT and CDR2 YENEEA. The CDR3: CASSFGGGFSTEAFF. The CDR3 region has the DNA TGTGCCAGCAGCTTCGGGGGGGGGTTCAGCACTGAAGCTTTCTTT.

The CDR3 coding sequence is TGTGCCAGCAGTTTAAGGACAACACTTAACTATGGCTACACCTTC. This encodes CASSLRTTLNYGYTF. The rearrangement joins TRBV12-3 or TRBV12-4 to TRBJ1-2, with D possibly matching TRBD1 (5 bases). Trimming took 2 bases from V and 1 from J, leaving 11 bases between them. The CDR3 has 15 residues.

This clonotype was observed a few times. The chain combines TRBV2 with TRBJ2-7; D may be TRBD2 (6 bases). Trimming stripped 6 bases from V and 0 bases from J, with 21 bases between. The CDR3 length is 17 residues. Per germline, CDR1 SNHLY and CDR2 FYNNEI. The CDR3 region is CASSGTDNTKSSYEQYV. The CDR3 region has the DNA TGTGCCAGCAGCGGGACTGATAATACAAAAAGCTCCTACGAGCAGTACGTC.

In this sample, this clonotype turned up many times. This chain uses TRBV27 with TRBJ1-1; TRBD1 might be the D (5 bases). Germline V lookup: CDR1 MNHEY, CDR2 SMNVEV (reference sequence). The CDR3 has 15 amino acids. V shed 4 bases and J shed 1 base, with 13 bases lying between them. CDR3 DNA sequence: TGTGCCAGCAGTTACGGGGGAATGTCGAACACTGAAGCTTTCTTT. This sequence encodes CASSYGGMSNTEAFF.

This chain uses TRBV6-1 with TRBJ2-1; D is uncertain. The CDR3 sequence is 16 residues long. CDR1 and CDR2 (germline): MNHNS, SASEGT. The germline V and J ends were trimmed by 6 bases and 0 bases, with 15 bases remaining between them. The CDR3 sequence is CASSDDRKSSYNEQFF. In DNA form, the CDR3 reads TGTGCCAGCAGCGACGACCGGAAAAGCTCCTACAATGAGCAGTTCTTC.

This clonotype has more than one count but fewer than ten. The genes are TRBV3-1 and TRBJ2-3; 7 bases agree with TRBD2. This CDR3 contains 15 residues. V lost 4 bases, J lost 2 bases, and 6 bases stayed unmatched. The germline CDR1 and CDR2 sequences are LGHDT and YNNKEL (reference sequence). DNA for the CDR3: TGTGCCAGCAGCCCGGGGGAGGGACCCACAGATACGCAGTATTTT. The encoded protein is CASSPGEGPTDTQYF.

This clonotype showed up just a few times. V is TRBV10-3 and J is TRBJ2-2; the D gene is possibly TRBD2 (5 bases). Trimming cost V 3 bases and J 4 bases, with 12 bases left between them. This CDR3 region has 15 residues. CDR1 is ENHRY and CDR2 is SYGVKD in the germline V gene. CDR3 in DNA: TGTGCCATCAGTGATGTTGAGGGAAGCACCGGGGAGCTGTTTTTT. Its translation is CAISDVEGSTGELFF.

This clonotype was counted at least ten times. The chain uses TRBV7-2 and TRBJ2-7; weak D call: TRBD1 (6 bases). Germline V CDR1 and CDR2: SGHTA, FQGNSA. The CDR3 sequence is 15 residues long. Trimming took off 1 base at V and 8 bases at J, with 18 bases between the two ends. CDR3 DNA sequence: TGTGCCAGCAGCTTAGGTCTTTGGGAACAGGGCCAGCAGTACGTC. Protein: CASSLGLWEQGQQYV.

This clonotype has a count of ten or more. The CDR3 bases are TGTGCCAGCAGCCCATTATCAGGGGGGACATTTTATGGCTACACCTTC. Its protein is CASSPLSGGTFYGYTF. The chain joins TRBV28 to TRBJ1-2; 7 nucleotides align to TRBD1. The J segment lost 5 bases and the V segment lost 6 bases, leaving 15 bases of the junction unmatched. The germline V gene encodes CDR1 MDHEN and CDR2 SYDVKM. This CDR3 contains 16 residues.

V and J are TRBV27 and TRBJ1-4; D gene uncertain. Between the trimmed V and J ends, which lost 6 bases and 0 bases, there was a span of 14 bases. Germline V gene data show CDR1 as MNHEY and CDR2 as SMNVEV (reference sequence). The CDR3 contains 16 residues. CDR3 amino acids: CASSSLSGATNEKLFF. The CDR3 DNA reads TGTGCCAGCAGCTCCTTGTCCGGGGCAACTAATGAAAAACTGTTTTTT.

This clonotype was counted a few times. The CDR3 reads CASSRRGSYGYTF. CDR3 nucleotide sequence: TGTGCCAGCAGCCGACGGGGGAGCTATGGCTACACCTTC. The chain has TRBV6-2 or TRBV6-3 and TRBJ1-2, with TRBD1 as a possible D gene (5 bases). This CDR3 is built from 13 residues. V was shortened by 6 bases and J by 4 bases, with 12 bases between the two germline ends. CDR1 and CDR2 from the germline V gene are MNHEY and SVGEGT.

This clonotype has a handful of counts. The chain links TRBV11-3 to TRBJ2-1, with 7 bases fitting TRBD1. The CDR3 contains 18 residues. Germline V gene data show CDR1 as SGHNT and CDR2 as YENEEA. Germline trimming cut 3 bases from V and 1 base from J; bases unmatched to any gene: 12. CDR3 loop: CASSFPGQCRRSYNEQFF. In DNA, the CDR3 is TGTGCCAGCAGCTTTCCGGGACAGTGCCGCCGATCCTACAATGAGCAGTTCTTC.

This clonotype was seen only a few times. The chain links TRBV7-6 to TRBJ2-1, with TRBD2 matching over 9 bases. V trimming: 1 base; J trimming: 9 bases; junction bases outside the gene matches: 7. This CDR3 has 15 amino acids. The germline gives CDR1 SGHVS, CDR2 FNYEAQ. Here the CDR3 DNA reads TGTGCCAGCAGCTTAGGCGGGGGGGCCGTGATTGAGCAGTTCTTC. Its translation is CASSLGGGAVIEQFF. Full variable domain (outside the CDR3, taken from reference TRBV7-6 and TRBJ2-1): GAGVSQSPRYKVTKRGQDVALRCDPISGHVSLYWYRQALGQGPEFLTYFNYEAQQDKSGLPNDRFSAERPEGSISTLTIQRTEQRDSAMYRCASSLGGGAVIEQFFGPGTRLTVL.

This chain connects TRBV6-1 to TRBJ2-1; TRBD2 agrees at 7 bases. The ends lost 6 bases at V and 9 bases at J; junction bases unmatched: 14. CDR1 MNHNS and CDR2 SASEGT come from the germline V gene. The CDR3 runs to 15 residues. This CDR3 reads CASRPAGPPGGEQFF. CDR3 sequence (DNA): TGTGCCAGCAGACCAGCGGGGCCCCCCGGGGGTGAGCAGTTCTTC.

Only one count was recorded for this clonotype. The rearrangement links TRBV27 to TRBJ2-7; D is uncertain. The CDR3 is 13 amino acids. Germline values: CDR1 MNHEY, CDR2 SMNVEV (reference sequence). V gave up 6 bases and J gave up 6 bases, with 15 bases separating them. The CDR3 DNA reads as TGTGCCAGCAGACCAATTTTGGAACTCGAGCAGTACTTC. It specifies CASRPILELEQYF.

V is TRBV12-3 or TRBV12-4 and J is TRBJ2-3; no firm D call. The CDR3 is 15 amino acids. The V and J ends lost 0 bases and 0 bases respectively, with 7 bases between them. The CDR3 DNA follows: TGTGCCAGCAGTTTAGCCCGTACTAGCACAGATACGCAGTATTTT. It is translated as CASSLARTSTDTQYF.

The J gene is TRBJ2-1, the V gene TRBV28; a weak D match, TRBD2 (5 bases). The CDR3 runs 19 residues. Trimming shortened V by 3 bases and J by 0 bases, and 21 bases separated the two germline ends. Germline CDR1 and CDR2: MDHEN and SYDVKM. The CDR3 sequence is CASSFSHDRDPSSYNEQFF. CDR3 DNA sequence: TGTGCCAGCAGTTTTTCGCATGACCGGGATCCGAGCTCCTACAATGAGCAGTTCTTC.

The chain combines TRBV9 with TRBJ2-2; the match to TRBD1 covers 7 bases. CDR3 length equals 19 residues. V gave up 4 bases and J gave up 0 bases; unmatched junction bases: 15. The V gene's germline CDR1 is SGDLS and CDR2 YYNGEE. CDR3 loop: CASSPQGTQLLANTGELFF. CDR3 nucleotides: TGTGCCAGCAGCCCACAGGGGACCCAATTATTAGCGAACACCGGGGAGCTGTTTTTT.

Details on this clonotype: A much larger clone sits a single nucleotide away, making a read error possible. V usage is TRBV7-9 and J usage is TRBJ1-2, with 8 bases identical to TRBD1. The CDR3 runs to 16 residues. Germline assignment: CDR1 SEHNR and CDR2 FQNEAQ (reference sequence). The CDR3 reads CASSFPEQGAKYGYTF. The CDR3 DNA follows: TGTGCCAGCAGCTTCCCCGAGCAGGGGGCTAAATATGGCTACACCTTC.

This clonotype occurred many times. The chain couples TRBV12-3 or TRBV12-4 to TRBJ2-7, with unresolved D. This CDR3 contains 12 residues. Trimming took off 7 bases at V and 3 bases at J, with 10 bases between the two ends. The CDR3 sequence: CASTPDLYEQYF. In nucleotides, the CDR3 is TGTGCCAGCACCCCGGACCTCTACGAGCAGTACTTC.

The rearrangement links TRBV9 to TRBJ2-5; TRBD1 matches at 9 bases. Losses at the gene ends were 0 bases for V and 7 bases for J; bases not matched to a gene: 4. The CDR3 totals 14 residues. The germline CDR1 and CDR2 sequences are SGDLS and YYNGEE. DNA of the CDR3: TGTGCCAGCAGCGTAGGGGACAGGGTGGTGACCCAGTACTTC. This translates into CASSVGDRVVTQYF.

This clonotype has more than one count but fewer than ten. This chain connects TRBV7-9 to TRBJ2-4; D could derive from TRBD1 or TRBD2 (5 bases each). CDR1 is SEHNR, CDR2 FQNEAQ, per germline (reference sequence). V lost 5 bases and J 8 bases, leaving 13 bases between the germline ends. The CDR3 extends over 13 amino acids. The CDR3 DNA follows: TGTGCCAGCAGCCCCGAGGGGCTGGACATTCAGTACTTC. It translates to CASSPEGLDIQYF.

The chain recombines TRBV7-4 with TRBJ1-2, with D perhaps matching TRBD1 (6 bases). From germline, CDR1 is SGHVT and CDR2 SQSDAQ. The V end lost 7 bases, the J end lost 4 bases, and 13 bases lay between the germline ends. This CDR3 is 13 amino acids long. The CDR3 bases are TGTGCCAGCACCGGGACATTTGCCTATGGCTACACCTTC. Encoded protein: CASTGTFAYGYTF. The whole variable domain, filled in from reference TRBV7-4 and TRBJ1-2, reads GAGVSQSPRYKVAKRGRDVALRCDSISGHVTLYWYRQTLGQGSEVLTYSQSDAQRDKSGRPSGRFSAERPERSVSTLKIQRTEQGDSAVYLCASTGTFAYGYTFGSGTRLTVV.

The chain uses TRBV20-1 and TRBJ1-6; 7 bases match TRBD1. CDR1 is DFQATT, CDR2 SNEGSKA, per germline (reference sequence). J gave up 6 bases and V 6 bases, and 11 bases lay outside the gene matches. The CDR3 sequence is 15 residues long. CDR3: CSARGEQDFNSPLHF. The DNA of the CDR3 is TGCAGTGCCAGGGGGGAGCAGGATTTTAATTCACCCCTCCACTTT.

A few counts support this clonotype. The CDR3 here is CASSVSGQGESNGYTF. CDR3 nucleotide sequence: TGTGCCAGCAGTGTCTCTGGACAGGGGGAGAGTAATGGCTACACCTTC. The chain combines TRBV6-6 with TRBJ1-2; 10 positions agree with TRBD1. The germline gives CDR1 MNHNY, CDR2 SVGAGI (reference sequence). V trimming: 5 bases; J trimming: 6 bases; junction bases outside the gene matches: 12. CDR3 length: 16 amino acids.